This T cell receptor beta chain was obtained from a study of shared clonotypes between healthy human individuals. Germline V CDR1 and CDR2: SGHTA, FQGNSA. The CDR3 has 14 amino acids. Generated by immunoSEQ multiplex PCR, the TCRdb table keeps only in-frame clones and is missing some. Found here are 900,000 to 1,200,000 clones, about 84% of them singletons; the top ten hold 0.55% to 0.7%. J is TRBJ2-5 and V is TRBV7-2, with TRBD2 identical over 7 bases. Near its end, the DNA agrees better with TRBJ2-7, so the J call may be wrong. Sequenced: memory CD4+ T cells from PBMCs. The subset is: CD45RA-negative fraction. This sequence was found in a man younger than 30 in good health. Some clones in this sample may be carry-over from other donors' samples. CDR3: CASSQGTTNYEQYF. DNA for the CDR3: TGTGCCAGCAGCCAAGGGACTACTAACTACGAGCAGTACTTC.